This is a list of T cell receptor beta chains from one sample in a study of identifying expanded T cells in peripheral blood. The protocol was immunoSEQ multiplex PCR, while the TCRdb copy is restricted to in-frame clones and leaves out a portion. The table shows tens of thousands of clones, with 80% to 85% occurring only once. Sequenced: blood. These receptors came from a person between 18 and 75 years old in good health. Both conserved end residues are part of each CDR3. A D gene is named only where the DNA matches it firmly. Clone size appears in some rows only: once, few, many, or a class for an expanded clone.

V: TRBV11-2
size: once
J: TRBJ2-5
D: TRBD1
DNA: TGTGCCAGCAGCTTATTGGGACAGCCCCAAGAGACCCAGTACTTC
CDR3: CASSLLGQPQETQYF

V: TRBV7-9
size: NA
J: TRBJ1-6
D: NA
DNA: TGTGCCAGCAGCTTGGGGGACCAGTGGCCCCTCCACTTT
CDR3: CASSLGDQWPLHF

V: TRBV6-1
size: once
J: TRBJ1-5
D: NA
DNA: TGTGCCAGCAGTGAAAGCACGGGGCTGAGGCCCCAGCATTTT
CDR3: CASSESTGLRPQHF

V: TRBV6-6
size: NA
J: TRBJ2-3
D: NA
DNA: TGTGCCAGCAGTTACTCTCGGGGGCTGGATACGCAGTATTTT
CDR3: CASSYSRGLDTQYF

V: TRBV29-1
size: NA
J: TRBJ1-3
D: NA
DNA: TGCAGCGGGCAGGTCCCCGGAAACACCATATATTTT
CDR3: CSGQVPGNTIYF

V: TRBV19
size: NA
J: TRBJ2-1
D: TRBD2
DNA: TGTGCCAGTACCCTAGCGGGAGGGCCCAATGAGCAGTTCTTC
CDR3: CASTLAGGPNEQFF

V: TRBV28
size: once
J: TRBJ2-1
D: TRBD1
DNA: TGTGCCAGCAGTTTTAGCATGGGACAGTCCGATGAGCAGTTCTTC
CDR3: CASSFSMGQSDEQFF

V: TRBV29-1
size: NA
J: TRBJ2-7
D: TRBD1
DNA: TGCAGCGTTGAGCCGCAGGGGGTCCATTCGGGGCAGTACTTC
CDR3: CSVEPQGVHSGQYF

V: TRBV28
size: NA
J: TRBJ2-1
D: NA
DNA: TGTGCCAGCGGGATCAGGCAGTTCTTC
CDR3: CASGIRQFF

V: TRBV4-3
size: NA
J: TRBJ1-1
D: NA
DNA: TGCGCCAGCACCTTATCGGCCACAGGGAACACTGAAGCTTTCTTT
CDR3: CASTLSATGNTEAFF

V: TRBV7-2
size: NA
J: TRBJ2-5
D: TRBD2
DNA: TGTGCCAGCAGCACACAAATAGCGGGAGTCGGAGAGACCCAGTACTTC
CDR3: CASSTQIAGVGETQYF

V: TRBV9
size: NA
J: TRBJ2-2
D: NA
DNA: TGTGCCAGCAGCGTACGGCAAACCGGGGAGCTGTTTTTT
CDR3: CASSVRQTGELFF

V: TRBV28
size: NA
J: TRBJ2-2
D: NA
DNA: TGTGCCAGCGCAGTGAACACCGGGGAGCTGTTTTTT
CDR3: CASAVNTGELFF

V: TRBV7-9
size: NA
J: TRBJ2-3
D: NA
DNA: TGTGCCAGCAGCCGGGACACGGACACAGATACGCAGTATTTT
CDR3: CASSRDTDTDTQYF

V: TRBV7-3
size: NA
J: TRBJ1-1
D: NA
DNA: TGTGCCAGCAGCGCGGACACCGGGGGGAACACTGAAGCTTTCTTT
CDR3: CASSADTGGNTEAFF

V: TRBV19
size: NA
J: TRBJ1-1
D: NA
DNA: TGTGCCAGTAGTATGAGGACTGAAGCTTTCTTT
CDR3: CASSMRTEAFF

V: TRBV7-9
size: NA
J: TRBJ1-5
D: TRBD1
DNA: TGTGCCAGCAGCTTAGCAGGGGGCGCGAATCAGCCCCAGCATTTT
CDR3: CASSLAGGANQPQHF

V: TRBV7-9
size: NA
J: TRBJ2-7
D: NA
DNA: TGTGCCAGCAGCTTACCCGGACTCCAGGAGGACTTC
CDR3: CASSLPGLQEDF

V: TRBV20-1
size: NA
J: TRBJ2-5
D: NA
DNA: TGCAGTGCTAGAGATGGCCAGTACCAGTACTTC
CDR3: CSARDGQYQYF

V: TRBV28
size: few
J: TRBJ1-5
D: TRBD1
DNA: TGTGCCAGCAGTAGAGGACAGGCGTCGAGTCAGCCCCAGCATTTT
CDR3: CASSRGQASSQPQHF

V: TRBV6-5
size: NA
J: TRBJ2-1
D: TRBD2
DNA: TGTGCCAGCAGTTCCGGGACTAGCGGGTACAATGAGCAGTTCTTC
CDR3: CASSSGTSGYNEQFF

V: TRBV7-2
size: NA
J: TRBJ2-2
D: NA
DNA: TGTGCCAGCGGGAGCTACCCCAACACCGGGGAGCTGTTTTTT
CDR3: CASGSYPNTGELFF

V: TRBV18
size: NA
J: TRBJ1-2
D: NA
DNA: TGTGCCAGCTCACAAGAAGGACACACCTATGGCTACACCTTC
CDR3: CASSQEGHTYGYTF

V: TRBV4-3
size: NA
J: TRBJ1-4
D: NA
DNA: TGCGCCAGCAGCCAAGATCTAAATTCTAATGAAAAACTGTTTTTT
CDR3: CASSQDLNSNEKLFF

V: TRBV15
size: once
J: TRBJ2-7
D: NA
DNA: TGTGCCACCAGCAGAGGGTTTGACGGCGGGTACGAGCAGTACTTC
CDR3: CATSRGFDGGYEQYF

V: TRBV28
size: NA
J: TRBJ1-1
D: TRBD1
DNA: TGTGCCAGCCCAGATGAGAGGGGGCGATGGACTGAAGCTTTCTTT
CDR3: CASPDERGRWTEAFF

V: TRBV5-6
size: once
J: TRBJ2-7
D: NA
DNA: TGTGCCAGCAGCCGACCGGGACAAACCTCCTCCTACGAGCAGTACTTC
CDR3: CASSRPGQTSSYEQYF

V: TRBV11-2
size: NA
J: TRBJ2-5
D: TRBD2
DNA: TGTGCCAGCAGCTCCGGACTAGCGAGCCAAGAGACCCAGTACTTC
CDR3: CASSSGLASQETQYF

V: TRBV5-4
size: NA
J: TRBJ2-7
D: TRBD2
DNA: TGTGCCAGCAGCTATAGCGGGGATCCTTCCTACGAGCAGTACTTC
CDR3: CASSYSGDPSYEQYF

V: TRBV10-1
size: NA
J: TRBJ2-7
D: NA
DNA: TGCGCCAGCAGTGAGCACTCGTGTCACGAGCAGTACTTC
CDR3: CASSEHSCHEQYF

V: TRBV4-1
size: once
J: TRBJ2-2
D: NA
DNA: TGCGCCAGCAGCCGACGCGGACAACCCGGGGAGCTGTTTTTT
CDR3: CASSRRGQPGELFF

V: TRBV7-2
size: NA
J: TRBJ2-5
D: NA
DNA: TGTGCCAGCAGCGACCCAGGCGCCGAGACCCAGTACTTC
CDR3: CASSDPGAETQYF

V: TRBV6-4
size: NA
J: TRBJ2-3
D: NA
DNA: TGTGCCTGCCCACCTAGTTGGTTGATGGAGACTAGCACAGATACGCAGTATTTT
CDR3: CACPPSWLMETSTDTQYF

V: TRBV19
size: NA
J: TRBJ2-7
D: NA
DNA: TGTGCCAGTATTTCCAAAGAAGCGGGCGAGAACGACTACGAGCAGTACTTC
CDR3: CASISKEAGENDYEQYF

V: TRBV28
size: NA
J: TRBJ2-7
D: NA
DNA: TGTGCCAGCAGTTTATTCCGTCGGAAGGTGGTTTCCTACGAGCAGTACTTC
CDR3: CASSLFRRKVVSYEQYF

V: TRBV19
size: NA
J: TRBJ2-7
D: NA
DNA: TGTGCCAGTAGTATGGTCGGGGGGCCGGGACTCGAGCAGTACTTC
CDR3: CASSMVGGPGLEQYF